A selection of T cell receptor beta chains follows, all from one sample in a study of blood T cells in healthy people across ages. One entry per CDR3 protein results from TCRdb running MiXCR on the 5' RACE reads. The table shows around 900,000 distinct CDR3 sequences, with roughly 50% occurring only once. The sequenced sample was blood. Receptors were obtained from a woman aged 55-70 years in good health. Both conserved end residues are part of each CDR3. The order of the fields is V gene, J gene, D gene, clone size, CDR3 DNA, CDR3 protein. A D gene is named only where the DNA matches it firmly. Size is stated for part of the rows, as once, few or many counts, or as a class when the clone is expanded.

TRBV27	TRBJ2-5	TRBD2	.	TGTGCCAGCAGTTTGAGCGGGAGTGCTGGACATGAGCAGTACTTC	CASSLSGSAGHEQYF
TRBV6-2/TRBV6-3	TRBJ2-7	.	.	TGTGCCAGCAGTTACGGCTCCCAAGGGGCACCTCTATACGAGCAGTACTTC	CASSYGSQGAPLYEQYF
TRBV2	TRBJ2-6	TRBD2	.	TGTGCCAGCAGGGAAGTGGGAGGGCCTGGGGCCAACGTCCTGACTTTC	CASREVGGPGANVLTF
TRBV27	TRBJ1-5	.	.	TGTGCCAGCGCTCGGACAGTCAATCAGCCCCAGCATTTT	CASARTVNQPQHF
TRBV4-3	TRBJ2-7	.	.	TGCGCCAGCAGCCAAGGACTGAGCGTTTACGAGCAGTACTTC	CASSQGLSVYEQYF
TRBV6-6	TRBJ2-3	TRBD2	.	TGTGCCAGCAGTAACCTAGCGGGGTACACAGATACGCAGTATTTT	CASSNLAGYTDTQYF
TRBV7-9	TRBJ2-1	TRBD2	once	TGTGCCAGCAGCTCAGGACTAGCGGGTGGTGGGATGCGGAATGAGCAGTTCTTC	CASSSGLAGGGMRNEQFF
TRBV9	TRBJ1-4	.	few	TGTGCCAGCAGCTTTAGACCGGGACCAATGGAAAAACTGTTTTTT	CASSFRPGPMEKLFF
TRBV20-1	TRBJ2-1	.	.	TGCAGTGCTAGAGCCCCTATTCCCATGTACGACAATGAGCAGTTCTTC	CSARAPIPMYDNEQFF
TRBV3-1	TRBJ2-7	TRBD2	.	TGTGCCAGCAGCCAGGGATTATGGGAGGGCCGGGACGAGCAGTACTTC	CASSQGLWEGRDEQYF
TRBV20-1	TRBJ2-7	.	.	TGCAGTGCTCCCCGGTCGCTGCCACTCTCCTACGAGCAGTACTTC	CSAPRSLPLSYEQYF
TRBV15	TRBJ2-5	.	.	TGTGCCACCAGCAGAGATAGGGGGGAAGAGACCCAGTACTTC	CATSRDRGEETQYF
TRBV29-1	TRBJ2-4	TRBD1	.	TGCAGCGTGCCGACAGGGGGCAGGCACAATGAGCAGTACTTC	CSVPTGGRHNEQYF
TRBV7-3	TRBJ2-1	TRBD2	.	TGTGCCAGCAGCTTAATTACGGGGGGAAACAATGAGCAGTTCTTC	CASSLITGGNNEQFF
TRBV28	TRBJ2-1	.	.	TGTGCCAGCAGTTTGGCAGGCGAAAGGGAGCAGTTCTTC	CASSLAGEREQFF
TRBV6-6	TRBJ2-3	TRBD2	.	TGTGCCAGCAGTAATAGCGGGAGGTTCACAGATACGCAGTATTTT	CASSNSGRFTDTQYF
TRBV25-1	TRBJ2-1	.	few	TGTGCCAGCAGTGATAATTGGGGGGCCCACAATGAGCAGTTCTTC	CASSDNWGAHNEQFF
TRBV12-3/TRBV12-4	TRBJ2-7	.	.	TGTGCCAGCCAATTGGAACAGGCTCCCTACGAGCAGTACTTC	CASQLEQAPYEQYF
TRBV2	TRBJ1-2	TRBD1	few	TGTGCCAGCAGACAGGGGGCTGAGGCAGTTTATGGCTACACCTTC	CASRQGAEAVYGYTF
TRBV23-1	TRBJ2-1	.	.	TGCGCCAGCTTTCGGCTAGGAGAGGAGCAGTTCTTC	CASFRLGEEQFF
TRBV29-1	TRBJ2-7	TRBD2	.	TGCAGCGTTGTATCATGGCTAGCGGGCTCCTACGAGCAGTACTTC	CSVVSWLAGSYEQYF
TRBV5-1	TRBJ2-7	.	few	TGCGCCAGCAGCTCCCGGCGGACGGACTACCGCTACGAGCAGTACTTC	CASSSRRTDYRYEQYF
TRBV27	TRBJ2-1	.	.	TGTGCCAGCAGTTCTTCCCCATACAATGAGCAGTTCTTC	CASSSSPYNEQFF
TRBV7-6	TRBJ2-1	.	.	TGTGCCAGCAGCTCAGGGGCGGGAGAAACCTACAATGAGCAGTTCTTC	CASSSGAGETYNEQFF
TRBV5-5	TRBJ2-7	.	.	TGTGCCAGCAGCTTGGGCAGGGTCCGTAGCGAGCAGTACTTC	CASSLGRVRSEQYF
TRBV20-1	TRBJ2-7	TRBD2	.	TGCAGTGCTAGCCCCGGGAGCGGGATTAACGAGCAGTACTTC	CSASPGSGINEQYF
TRBV12-3/TRBV12-4	TRBJ2-5	.	.	TGTGCCAGCAGTATGGGGCCCACTCGGGAGACCCAGTACTTC	CASSMGPTRETQYF
TRBV4-2	TRBJ2-3	.	.	TGTGCCAGCAGCCTCGCGCCGGGACAAGGCACAGATACGCAGTATTTT	CASSLAPGQGTDTQYF
TRBV20-1	TRBJ2-7	TRBD1	.	TGCAGTGCTATTCATACAGGGGGCACACATGAGCAGTACTTC	CSAIHTGGTHEQYF
TRBV6-6	TRBJ2-1	.	few	TGTGCCAGCACGCTACCATCAGGCGATGAGCAGTTCTTC	CASTLPSGDEQFF
TRBV7-3	TRBJ2-5	.	.	TGTGCCAGCAGCTCCTCGGGCTATAATGAGCAGTACTTC	CASSSSGYNEQYF
TRBV28	TRBJ1-6	TRBD1	.	TGTGCCAGCATCGGACAGGGCGGTTCACCCCTCCACTTT	CASIGQGGSPLHF
TRBV5-4	TRBJ1-2	TRBD1	.	TGTGCCAGCAGTTCTCCGACAGGGAACTATGGCTACACCTTC	CASSSPTGNYGYTF
TRBV20-1	TRBJ2-1	TRBD2	.	TGCAGTGCTAGAGGCGCACCCGGGACTAGCGGGAGGTTGTCCTACAATGAGCAGTTCTTC	CSARGAPGTSGRLSYNEQFF
TRBV6-5	TRBJ2-6	.	many	TGTGCCAGCAGTTATGTGGACTCTGGGGCCAACGTCCTGACTTTC	CASSYVDSGANVLTF
TRBV10-3	TRBJ2-3	TRBD2	few	TGTGCCATCAGTGGGGTCCAGACTAGCGGGAACTCAGATACGCAGTATTTT	CAISGVQTSGNSDTQYF
TRBV7-3	TRBJ1-1	.	.	TGTGCCAGCAGCTTATCGACAGGCCAAAACACTGAAGCTTTCTTT	CASSLSTGQNTEAFF
TRBV6-6	TRBJ2-3	TRBD2	few	TGTGCCAGCAGTTACACCACTAGCGGAGGCACAGATACGCAGTATTTT	CASSYTTSGGTDTQYF
TRBV5-6	TRBJ2-7	.	.	TGTGCCAGCAGCTTGCACCCAAGATCCTACGAGCAGTACTTC	CASSLHPRSYEQYF
TRBV9	TRBJ2-7	TRBD2	few	TGTGCCAGCAGCGACCGACTAGCGGGAGGACAGTACGAGCAGTACTTC	CASSDRLAGGQYEQYF
TRBV15	TRBJ2-7	.	once	TGTGCCACCAGCAGAGATTTAGCGAATTATGAGCAGTACTTC	CATSRDLANYEQYF
TRBV9	TRBJ2-7	.	.	TGTGCCAGCAGCGTTGGATCAGGGAGCGAGCAGTACTTC	CASSVGSGSEQYF